The next 30 T cell receptor beta chains were all read from a single sample in a study of blood T cell repertoires in COVID-19. Profiled with immunoSEQ multiplex PCR; TCRdb holds only in-frame clones, not every one. The sample has 110,000 or so clones; about 88% are singletons. Sequenced input: peripheral blood. The receptors were sampled from a woman between 70 and 85 years old who had recovered from COVID-19.

This clone was seen just once. The V gene is TRBV5-1, the J gene TRBJ1-1; D gene uncertain. The CDR3 covers 13 residues. In germline, CDR1 is SGHRS, CDR2 YFSETQ. Trimming shortened V by 2 bases and J by 3 bases, and 8 bases separated the two germline ends. This CDR3 is CASSFGLHTEAFF. As DNA, the CDR3 is TGCGCCAGCAGCTTCGGTCTCCACACTGAAGCTTTCTTT.

The genes are TRBV19 and TRBJ1-2; 12 nucleotides match TRBD1. The CDR3 has 16 amino acids. Trimming at V came to 3 bases and at J to 2 bases, leaving 4 bases not matched to a gene. Germline assignment: CDR1 LNHDA and CDR2 SQIVND (reference sequence). CDR3: CASSIAGTGGNYGYTF. CDR3 sequence (DNA): TGTGCCAGTAGTATCGCCGGGACAGGGGGCAACTATGGCTACACCTTC.

The J gene is TRBJ1-3, the V gene TRBV6-2 or TRBV6-3; weak D call: TRBD1 (5 bases). Trimming took off 4 bases at V and 3 bases at J, with 19 bases between the two ends. Germline assignment: CDR1 MNHEY and CDR2 SVGEGT. This CDR3 has 17 amino acids. The CDR3 region has the DNA TGTGCCAGCAGTTCTCTTACAGGAGGGGAAAGTGGAAACACCATATATTTT. Translation: CASSSLTGGESGNTIYF.

V usage is TRBV5-4 and J usage is TRBJ2-3, with 10 bases fitting TRBD2. This CDR3 region has 18 residues. V shed 6 bases, J shed 1 base, and the junction held 14 bases outside the gene matches. CDR1 is SGHNT, CDR2 YYREEE, per germline (reference sequence). CDR3 sequence reads: CASTMGGLAGVGTDTQYF. In DNA form, the CDR3 reads TGTGCCAGCACTATGGGGGGTCTAGCGGGAGTAGGCACAGATACGCAGTATTTT.

V gene TRBV12-3 or TRBV12-4 combines with J gene TRBJ1-5, with D possibly being TRBD1 (5 bases). V lost 4 bases and J lost 11, with 12 bases in between. The CDR3 consists of 12 residues. In DNA, the CDR3 is TGTGCCAGCAGTTGGGGCAGTGATGCCCAGCATTTT. Protein product: CASSWGSDAQHF.

The chain joins TRBV10-3 to TRBJ2-7, with D possibly being TRBD1 (6 bases). The V and J ends lost 7 bases and 4 bases respectively, with 20 bases between them. The CDR3 length is 15 residues. Germline assignment: CDR1 ENHRY and CDR2 SYGVKD. CDR3 coding DNA: TGTGCCATCACCAAGGGGGTTGATGAGGCTTACGAGCAGTACTTC. Translating it yields CAITKGVDEAYEQYF.

This chain links TRBV6-5 with TRBJ1-5; tentative D call: TRBD1 (6 bases). V was cut by 10 bases and J by 2 bases, with 12 bases left in between. Per germline, CDR1 MNHEY and CDR2 SVGAGI. The CDR3 has 13 residues. The CDR3 loop is CATRQAGNQPQHF. The DNA of the CDR3 is TGTGCCACCAGACAGGCTGGCAATCAGCCCCAGCATTTT.

The chain joins TRBV2 to TRBJ1-2; a possible D gene is TRBD1 (5 bases). The V gene lost 6 bases and the J gene lost 6 bases, with 11 bases spanning the gap. Germline assignment: CDR1 SNHLY and CDR2 FYNNEI. CDR3 size: 12 residues. The DNA for the CDR3 is TGTGCCAGCAGACAGGTGCTGAATGGCTACACCTTC. As protein: CASRQVLNGYTF.

The V call is TRBV30, the J call TRBJ1-1; no clear D. CDR1 and CDR2 (germline): GTSNPN, SVGIG (reference sequence). This CDR3 region has 14 residues. Trimming stripped 4 bases from V and 0 bases from J, with 12 bases between. CDR3 in DNA: TGTGCCTGGACCGAGCGTCGGCTGAACACTGAAGCTTTCTTT. Encoded protein: CAWTERRLNTEAFF.

The rearrangement uses TRBV30 and TRBJ1-2; tentative D call: TRBD1 (5 bases). Germline V gives CDR1 GTSNPN, CDR2 SVGIG (reference sequence). Trimming removed 0 bases from V and 4 bases from J, with 6 bases in between. This CDR3 is built from 12 residues. The CDR3 sequence: CAWSVDSYGYTF. CDR3 in DNA: TGTGCCTGGAGTGTAGACAGCTATGGCTACACCTTC.

In this sample, this clone turned up once. This chain links TRBV7-2 with TRBJ2-7; no reliable D call. From germline, CDR1 is SGHTA and CDR2 FQGNSA. The CDR3 totals 13 residues. V lost 3 bases and J 7 bases, leaving 13 bases between the germline ends. CDR3 DNA: TGTGCCAGCAGCTTTTACTCATCTCCGGAGCAGTACTTC. It encodes CASSFYSSPEQYF.

The rearrangement links TRBV4-3 to TRBJ2-5; 7 positions agree with TRBD2. V shed 0 bases and J 1 base; nucleotides not matched to a gene: 17. This CDR3 is built from 20 residues. CDR1 and CDR2 from the germline V gene are LGHNA and YSLEER. The CDR3 loop reads CASSQDRSSTLGGFQETQYF. Here the CDR3 DNA reads TGCGCCAGCAGCCAAGACCGGAGCTCGACCCTGGGGGGGTTCCAAGAGACCCAGTACTTC.

This clone was picked up a small number of times. The chain is built from TRBV5-1 and TRBJ1-2, with D maybe TRBD1 (5 bases). There are 14 residues in the CDR3. Looked up from germline, CDR1 is SGHRS and CDR2 is YFSETQ. Trimming took off 2 bases at V and 4 bases at J, with 12 bases between the two ends. This CDR3 is CASSFSPGGYGYTF. In DNA form, the CDR3 reads TGCGCCAGCAGCTTTTCCCCGGGGGGCTATGGCTACACCTTC.

The CDR3 loop reads CASSLWPGQGNEQYF. For the CDR3, the DNA is TGTGCCAGCAGTTTATGGCCGGGACAGGGAAACGAGCAGTACTTC. This rearrangement joins TRBV27 to TRBJ2-7; 9 nucleotides line up with TRBD1. V shed 1 base, J shed 5 bases, and the junction held 6 bases outside the gene matches. This CDR3 contains 15 residues. CDR1 and CDR2 (germline): MNHEY, SMNVEV (reference sequence).

The chain employs TRBV11-2 and TRBJ2-1; the match to TRBD2 covers 7 bases. Germline values: CDR1 SGHAT, CDR2 FQNNGV. V trimming: 5 bases; J trimming: 5 bases; junction bases outside the gene matches: 6. This CDR3 is 14 amino acids long. CDR3 protein: CASSPTSAHNEQFF. The CDR3 bases are TGTGCCAGCAGCCCCACTAGCGCCCACAATGAGCAGTTCTTC.

V gene TRBV5-1 combines with J gene TRBJ2-7, with TRBD1 matching over 11 bases. V dropped 0 bases and J dropped 6; count of bases not matched to a gene: 2. CDR1 is SGHRS and CDR2 is YFSETQ in the germline V gene. CDR3 length: 14 amino acids. The CDR3 spells CASSLVDRGREQYF. DNA for the CDR3: TGCGCCAGCAGCTTGGTGGACAGGGGGCGCGAGCAGTACTTC.

The chain joins TRBV5-1 to TRBJ1-3, with 12 bases lining up with TRBD1. Per the germline V gene, CDR1 is SGHRS and CDR2 is YFSETQ. Trimming cost V 4 bases and J 8 bases; bases outside gene matches: 4. The CDR3 has 14 amino acids. DNA for the CDR3: TGCGCCAGCAGCAGTGGGGACAGGGGGCACACCATATATTTT. Its translation: CASSSGDRGHTIYF.

The chain carries TRBV24-1 and TRBJ1-4; TRBD1 matches at 8 bases. This CDR3 has 19 amino acids. From germline, CDR1 is KGHDR and CDR2 SFDVKD. V trimming: 3 bases; J trimming: 8 bases; junction bases outside the gene matches: 19. CDR3 sequence: CATSDPYRDRPQGGEKLFF. The CDR3 DNA sequence: TGTGCCACCAGTGATCCCTACCGGGACAGGCCTCAAGGGGGGGAAAAACTGTTTTTT.

The chain carries TRBV6-5 and TRBJ1-6, with 7 bases matching TRBD1. This CDR3 spans 15 amino acids. Germline V gene lookup returns CDR1 MNHEY and CDR2 SVGAGI. Trimming removed 6 bases from V and 5 bases from J; junction bases left unmatched: 7. In DNA, the CDR3 is TGTGCCAGCAGCCGACAGGGCCCAAATAATTCACCCCTCCACTTT. Protein: CASSRQGPNNSPLHF.

CDR3 amino acids: CASSFTIPTDTQYF. The CDR3 coding sequence is TGTGCCAGTAGTTTCACTATCCCCACAGATACGCAGTATTTT. The V gene is TRBV19, the J gene TRBJ2-3; D is undetermined. Trimming removed 5 bases from V and 2 bases from J, with 11 bases in between. The CDR3 extends over 14 amino acids. Germline CDR1 is LNHDA and CDR2 is SQIVND (reference sequence).

The chain employs TRBV28 and TRBJ2-7; 9 bases line up with TRBD1. Trimming cost V 7 bases and J 3 bases; bases outside gene matches: 13. The CDR3 covers 16 residues. Germline V gene lookup returns CDR1 MDHEN and CDR2 SYDVKM. The CDR3 DNA reads as TGTGCCAGCACCAGCCCCGGGACAGGGAAAGGCTACGAGCAGTACTTC. As protein: CASTSPGTGKGYEQYF.

The chain carries TRBV6-5 and TRBJ2-3, with TRBD2 identical over 9 bases. The junction had 6 bases not matched to a gene; V was cut back by 6 bases and J by 5 bases. This CDR3 region has 14 residues. Germline CDR1 MNHEY, CDR2 SVGAGI. The CDR3 coding sequence is TGTGCCAGCAGGGCAGGCGGGGGGGGAGATACGCAGTATTTT. Its protein is CASRAGGGGDTQYF.

V usage is TRBV4-3 and J usage is TRBJ1-6; 7 nucleotides align to TRBD1. Germline V gene lookup returns CDR1 LGHNA and CDR2 YSLEER. This CDR3 is built from 16 residues. The V and J ends lost 6 bases and 7 bases, in that order; junction bases with no gene match: 12. The CDR3 nucleotides read TGCGCCAGCAGGACGTACAGGGGCGAGGGGAATTCACCCCTCCACTTT. Amino acid sequence: CASRTYRGEGNSPLHF.

The chain carries TRBV2 and TRBJ1-3; 11 positions match TRBD1. The CDR3 is 17 residues long. V dropped 6 bases and J dropped 7; count of bases not matched to a gene: 14. CDR1 is SNHLY, CDR2 FYNNEI, per germline. DNA of the CDR3: TGTGCCAGCAGAAGGGTAGGACAGGGGGCGCGATCGAACACCATATATTTT. Amino acids: CASRRVGQGARSNTIYF.

The chain uses TRBV28 and TRBJ2-5, with TRBD2 as a possible D gene (6 bases). Germline-derived CDR1 and CDR2 are MDHEN and SYDVKM. The CDR3 covers 12 residues. The V gene lost 4 bases and the J gene lost 4 bases, with 7 bases spanning the gap. The CDR3 protein is CASSSGGETQYF. The CDR3 bases are TGTGCCAGCAGTTCCGGGGGAGAGACCCAGTACTTC.

The chain employs TRBV28 and TRBJ2-1; TRBD2 matches at 11 bases. The V and J ends lost 5 bases and 10 bases, in that order; junction bases with no gene match: 4. CDR3 length: 13 amino acids. Germline values: CDR1 MDHEN, CDR2 SYDVKM. The CDR3 nucleotides read TGTGCCAGCAGTGTGACTAGCGGGAAAGAGCAGTTCTTC. It yields the protein CASSVTSGKEQFF.

This clone was detected a few times. The chain joins TRBV9 to TRBJ1-6; 8 bases are a match to TRBD1. In germline, CDR1 is SGDLS, CDR2 YYNGEE. The CDR3 runs to 13 residues. J was trimmed by 10 bases and V by 8 bases; bases with no gene match: 8. CDR3 nucleotides: TGTGCCAGTACCAGGGGGCGCGAGTCACCCCTCCACTTT. This translates into CASTRGRESPLHF.

As DNA, the CDR3 is TGTGCCAGCAAGGAGGGGCTAGCGGGAGGGCTTGGAGAGACCCAGTACTTC. Protein product: CASKEGLAGGLGETQYF. This chain connects TRBV2 to TRBJ2-5, with 12 bases identical to TRBD2. This CDR3 is 17 amino acids long. V was clipped by 7 bases and J by 4 bases; unmatched bases: 13. Germline V gene data show CDR1 as SNHLY and CDR2 as FYNNEI.

The chain carries TRBV27 and TRBJ1-5, with 10 bases identical to TRBD1. The junction had 8 bases not matched to a gene; V was cut back by 5 bases and J by 7 bases. The germline CDR1 and CDR2 sequences are MNHEY and SMNVEV (reference sequence). CDR3 size: 15 residues. In nucleotides, the CDR3 is TGTGCCAGCAGTAAGGGACAGGGGCGAGGGCAGCCCCAGCATTTT. Its protein product is CASSKGQGRGQPQHF.

This clone was counted a single time. This chain connects TRBV3-1 (or the pseudogene TRBV3-2) to TRBJ2-1; possibly TRBD2 for D (6 bases). The CDR3 consists of 14 residues. The V gene's germline CDR1 is LGHDT and CDR2 YNNKEL (reference sequence). With 3 bases removed from V and 16 bases from J, the gap between germline ends came to 22 bases. CDR3 nucleotide sequence: TGTGCCAGCAGCCACGGACTGTCGGGAGCACAAGGCTTCTTC. As protein: CASSHGLSGAQGFF.